The T cell receptor beta chain described here comes from a study of cytomegalovirus exposure and HLA in healthy donors. General study results and limits: Accurate prediction of most subjects' HLA-A and HLA-B alleles from TCR beta sequences was reported. Most observed TCR sequences were rare, whereas some public TCRs were detected in many donors.

Vbeta (60) and Jbeta (13) primers were used in the PCR. Produced via immunoSEQ multiplex PCR; TCRdb's table is partial and in-frame only. The sample contains roughly 93,000 clones, 70% to 80% of which appear only once. This CDR3 has 15 amino acids. The germline V gene encodes CDR1 MNHEY and CDR2 SVGAGI. Germline trimming cut 2 bases from V and 4 bases from J; bases unmatched to any gene: 6. At sampling all donors were nominally healthy, likely with unrecorded immune exposures. The table lists this clone with a few counts. What it recognizes is unknown. The chain employs TRBV6-5 and TRBJ1-1; 8 nucleotides agree with TRBD1. Sequencing input: PBMCs. The receptor's source is a young man in good health and CMV-seronegative. The CDR3 spells CASSYMAGGGTEAFF. The CDR3 DNA is TGTGCCAGCAGTTACATGGCAGGGGGCGGCACTGAAGCTTTCTTT.